This TCR beta chain was documented in a study of tumor and adjacent non-tumor tissue in lung cancer. This CDR3 spans 15 amino acids. V was trimmed by 6 bases and J by 15 bases, leaving 27 bases between them. The germline gives CDR1 SGHDN, CDR2 FVKESK. The library came from three nested PCR rounds adapted from ARM-PCR protocols. TCRdb reprocessed the multiplex PCR reads with MiXCR, giving one entry per CDR3 protein. The table has about 82,000 distinct CDR3 sequences, 77% seen once. RNA was extracted from bulk tissue without any cell sorting. The TCR sequence derives from a woman aged 45 to 65 with non-small cell lung cancer. J is TRBJ2-1 and V is TRBV14, with a possible D match to TRBD2 (6 bases). Sequenced material: lung tumor tissue. CDR3 amino acids: CASSPTTTSAGRLFF. In DNA form, the CDR3 reads TGTGCCAGCAGTCCCACTACCACCTCTGCGGGAAGGTTGTTCTTC. Full variable domain (remainder filled in from reference TRBV14 and TRBJ2-1): EAGVTQFPSHSVIEKGQTVTLRCDPISGHDNLYWYRRVMGKEIKFLLHFVKESKQDESGMPNNRFLAERTGGTYSTLKVQPAELEDSGVYFCASSPTTTSAGRLFFGPGTRLTVL.